This TCR beta chain derives from a study of T cells of healthy individuals. One entry per CDR3 protein results from TCRdb running MiXCR on the 5' RACE reads. This sample has some 69,000 distinct CDR3 sequences, with 15% to 20% found just once. CDR3 length equals 14 residues. Trimming took 0 bases from V and 5 from J, leaving 10 bases between them. Germline V gives CDR1 SGHTA, CDR2 FQGNSA. The chain employs TRBV7-2 and TRBJ1-2; D might be TRBD1 (5 bases). This clonotype was obtained from a human donor in good health. CDR3 region: CASSLAGAGYGYTF. As DNA, the CDR3 is TGTGCCAGCAGCTTAGCTGGGGCCGGGTATGGCTACACCTTC.